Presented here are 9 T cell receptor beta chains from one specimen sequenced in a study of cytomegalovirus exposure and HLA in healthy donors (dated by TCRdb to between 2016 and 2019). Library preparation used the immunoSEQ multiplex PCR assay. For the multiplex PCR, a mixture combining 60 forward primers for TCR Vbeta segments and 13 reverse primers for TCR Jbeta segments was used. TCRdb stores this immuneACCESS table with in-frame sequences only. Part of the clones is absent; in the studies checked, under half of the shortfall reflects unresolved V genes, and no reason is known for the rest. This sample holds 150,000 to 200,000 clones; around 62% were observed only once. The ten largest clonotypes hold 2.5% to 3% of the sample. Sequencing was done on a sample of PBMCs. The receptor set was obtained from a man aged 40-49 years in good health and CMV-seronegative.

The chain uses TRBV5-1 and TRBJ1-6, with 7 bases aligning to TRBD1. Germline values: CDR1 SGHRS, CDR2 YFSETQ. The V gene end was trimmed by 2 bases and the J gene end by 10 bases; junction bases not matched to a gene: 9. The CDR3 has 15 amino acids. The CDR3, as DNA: TGCGCCAGCAGCTTAGACAGGGCTGATTACTCACCCCTCCACTTT. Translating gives CASSLDRADYSPLHF.

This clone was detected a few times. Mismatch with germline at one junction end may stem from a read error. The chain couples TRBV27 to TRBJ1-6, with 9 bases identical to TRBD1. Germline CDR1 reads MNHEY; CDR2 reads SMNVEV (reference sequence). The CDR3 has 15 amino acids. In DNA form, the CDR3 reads TGTGCCAGCAGTACCACACAGGGGGCAGGTTCACCCCCCCACTTT. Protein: CASSTTQGAGSPPHF.

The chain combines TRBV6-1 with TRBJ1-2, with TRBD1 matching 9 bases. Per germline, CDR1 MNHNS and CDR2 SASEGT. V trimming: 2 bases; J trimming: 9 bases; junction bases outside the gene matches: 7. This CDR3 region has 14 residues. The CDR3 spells CASSEPGQGVSYTF. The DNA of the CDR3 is TGTGCCAGCAGTGAACCGGGACAGGGAGTAAGCTACACCTTC.

CDR3 coding DNA: TGCAGTGCGTGGCCCTTGGATGAGCAGTTCTTC. Translated, it gives CSAWPLDEQFF. This chain connects TRBV20-1 to TRBJ2-1; unclear D gene. The germline V gene has CDR1 DFQATT and CDR2 SNEGSKA (reference sequence). The CDR3 has 11 residues. Trimming took off 6 bases at V and 8 bases at J, with 11 bases between the two ends.

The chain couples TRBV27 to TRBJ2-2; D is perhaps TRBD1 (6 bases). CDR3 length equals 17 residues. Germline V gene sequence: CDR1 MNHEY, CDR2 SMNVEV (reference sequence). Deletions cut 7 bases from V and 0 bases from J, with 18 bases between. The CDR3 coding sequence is TGTGCCAGCATTCGACACGGGACAACTGCGAACACCGGGGAGCTGTTTTTT. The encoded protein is CASIRHGTTANTGELFF.

This CDR3 reads CSARGRVATNEKLFF. The CDR3 DNA sequence: TGCAGCGCCCGAGGCAGGGTTGCAACTAATGAAAAACTGTTTTTT. The chain couples TRBV29-1 to TRBJ1-4; TRBD1 might be the D (5 bases). With 7 bases removed from V and 0 bases from J, the gap between germline ends came to 15 bases. This CDR3 has 15 amino acids. Germline values: CDR1 SQVTM, CDR2 ANQGSEA.

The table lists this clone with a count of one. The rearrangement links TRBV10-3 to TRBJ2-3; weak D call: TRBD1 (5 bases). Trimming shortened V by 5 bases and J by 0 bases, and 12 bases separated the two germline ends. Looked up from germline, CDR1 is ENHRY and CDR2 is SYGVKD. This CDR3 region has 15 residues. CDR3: CAISPGLPSTDTQYF. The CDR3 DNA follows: TGTGCCATCAGTCCAGGGCTTCCTAGCACAGATACGCAGTATTTT.

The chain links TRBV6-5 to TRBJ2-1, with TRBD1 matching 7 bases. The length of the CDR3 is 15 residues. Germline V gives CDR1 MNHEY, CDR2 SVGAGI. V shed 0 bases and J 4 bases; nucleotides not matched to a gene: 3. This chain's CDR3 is CASSYSQGVYNEQFF. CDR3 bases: TGTGCCAGCAGTTACTCGCAGGGGGTATACAATGAGCAGTTCTTC.

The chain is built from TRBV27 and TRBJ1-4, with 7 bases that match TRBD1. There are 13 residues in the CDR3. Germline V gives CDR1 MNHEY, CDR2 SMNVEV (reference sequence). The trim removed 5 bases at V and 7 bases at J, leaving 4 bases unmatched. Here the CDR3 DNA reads TGTGCCAGCAGTAGGGGGCTAGGTGAAAAACTGTTTTTT. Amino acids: CASSRGLGEKLFF.